This T cell receptor (beta chain) was captured by sequencing in a study of T cells in Graves' hyperthyroidism and ophthalmopathy. General observations from the study: Appearing also in blood were most of the thyroid clonotypes expanded above 0.001.

Template material for amplifying TCR beta CDR3 regions consisted of RNA transcripts. The HTBI primer set drove a first-round RT-PCR of the TCR CDR3. TCRdb ran MiXCR on the multiplex PCR reads and lists one entry per CDR3 protein. The repertoire has around 420,000 distinct CDR3 sequences, around 16% of them found once; the top ten carry approximately 14%. V shed 2 bases and J 4 bases; nucleotides not matched to a gene: 8. The CDR3 is made up of 15 amino acids. Looked up from germline, CDR1 is SGHDT and CDR2 is YYEEEE. Ten or more counts support this clonotype. Antigen: not known. The receptor's source is a woman aged 18-29 years with Graves' hyperthyroidism. Sequenced input: blood. The chain uses TRBV5-6 and TRBJ2-5, with 7 bases identical to TRBD1. The CDR3: CASSFGDRVGETQYF. The CDR3 nucleotides are TGTGCCAGCAGCTTCGGAGACAGGGTCGGAGAGACCCAGTACTTC.